This TCR beta chain was recovered during a study of identical twins listed by TCRdb under 2016. Broadly, across the study: The study deep-sequenced TCR alpha and beta repertoires from monozygotic twins, unrelated adults of various ages and cord blood to test whether fetal clonotypes persist. To rule out contamination, the twin experiments were replicated at different times with different library preparation protocols.

This clonotype was seen a handful of times. The target of this receptor is not known. The input lacks base qualities; no much larger clone sits a single base away. Study-level results and caveats: In monozygotic twins, out-of-frame TCR alpha sharing was systematically underestimated by recombination models, although the models agreed with sharing between unrelated individuals. Zero-insertion analyses could be partly confounded by invariant T cells such as MAIT and iNKT, although diverse VJ usage argued against such confounding for most clonotypes. Abundant cord blood beta clonotypes carried fewer insertions; young adult naive repertoires showed a weaker similar trend, while memory repertoires showed none. Because the same donors could not be followed over many years, conclusions were based on cross-sectional statistical analysis. Out-of-frame TCR alpha sequences shared between twins showed an excess of low generation-probability sequences compared with coincidental sharing between unrelated individuals. The excess sharing between twins in beta out-of-frame sequences was weaker because fewer shared sequences reduced the signal-to-noise ratio.

Library construction relied on 5' RACE. The sequencer was an Illumina HiSeq 2000. A universal primer binding site was added through template switching, and the final cDNA carried a unique molecular identifier so that TCR cDNA molecules could be counted accurately. First-strand cDNA for TCR alpha and beta chains was synthesized from specific primers in the conserved constant-segment region. To control for contamination, every cDNA library carried two barcodes: a SMART-Mk sample barcode plus Illumina barcodes. Two successive PCR steps introduced TruSeq adapter sequences along with Illumina sample barcodes. TCR alpha and beta cDNA libraries were sequenced on the Illumina HiSeq platform with custom primers. Per the source publication's procedure: MiGEC processed the raw reads to extract unique molecular identifiers, while MiXCR was used to determine the CDR3 positions. Recombination models were inferred per individual with the repgenHMM and IGoR tools using an EM algorithm. The tcR package in R was used for shared clonotype analysis, with sharing normalized by the product of cloneset sizes. To study raw recombination free of thymic and clonal selection effects, out-of-frame nonproductive sequences were analyzed. TCRdb reprocessing: public reads trimmed at Q25 with fastp, clones called with MiXCR, in-frame beta chains kept. Entries are consolidated by CDR3 protein sequence, retaining the most common genes and DNA. TCRdb assigned the V and J calls; the authors' analysis was not used. The sample data list a few hundred thousand distinct CDR3 sequences, and around 8% of these were observed just once. 3% of the sample comes from the top ten.

From the germline V gene, CDR1 is LGHNA and CDR2 is YSLEER. Its CDR3 holds 15 amino acids, cysteine through phenylalanine. The DNA shown is the 45-base CDR3, in frame from base 1. The germline ends are 12 bases apart after V is trimmed by 3 bases and J by 0 bases. Only healthy Caucasian donors were included. Three pairs of female monozygotic twins, all aged roughly 18 to 29 years, were included in the twin cohort. CD4+ and CD8+ T cell populations were isolated with positive isolation kits from Invitrogen. In addition, the sample was reused for a study of yellow fever vaccine responses in identical twins. As the second publication notes: The authors reported that the T cell response to vaccination in identical twins appeared partly convergent and partly personalized. Focusing on identical twins, the study followed the T cell clones that responded to the vaccine, and did so with precision.

The chain is assembled from TRBV4-3 and TRBJ2-7; a weak D assignment points to TRBD2 (6 bases agree). What was sequenced was CD8+ T cells sorted from blood. The TCR comes from a woman aged 18-29 years in good health. The sequenced DNA is TGCGCCAGCAGCCATTTTTTAGCGGCCTCCTACGAGCAGTACTTC. Its translation reads: CASSHFLAASYEQYF.